This T cell receptor beta chain is drawn from a study of blood T cell repertoires in COVID-19. Study at large: Sources were T cells, B-cell-depleted T cells, or PBMCs; the material itself was cDNA or gDNA.

This CDR3 is 10 amino acids long. Germline V lookup: CDR1 SEHNR, CDR2 FQNEAQ (reference sequence). Germline trimming cut 6 bases from V and 12 bases from J; bases unmatched to any gene: 3. How the authors handled the data: Counts of nucleated cells, estimated from reference gene primer amplification, were obtained. Generated by immunoSEQ multiplex PCR, the TCRdb table keeps only in-frame clones and is missing some. V, J and clone size reflect that table, while D and trimming were determined from the DNA. The table includes approximately 250,000 clones, approximately 87% detected once. The TCR comes from a man aged 55 to 70 who had recovered from COVID-19. The sample comprised peripheral blood. The rearrangement joins TRBV7-9 to TRBJ2-7, with 9 positions matching TRBD1. CDR3 sequence: CASRGDRAYF. Here the CDR3 DNA reads TGTGCCAGCAGGGGGGACAGGGCGTACTTC.